The TCR beta chain under discussion was sequenced for a study of shared clonotypes between healthy human individuals. Across the study: Aged between 18 and 49, the donors were a couple of women and three men.

A word on this clone: Its antigen remains unidentified. In the same sample, other DNA sequences code for this CDR3.

TCRdb keeps only in-frame clones here, not all; method: immunoSEQ multiplex PCR. The repertoire holds some 2.1 million clones, with about 95% as singletons. Selected positively for CCR7 and CD45RO-negative, naive CD8 cells excluded terminally differentiated effector memory CD45RA+ cells. Donors were healthy HIV-negative adults without recently reported acute infections or vaccinations. The germline CDR1 and CDR2 sequences are SGHTA and FQGNSA. Trimming took off 1 base at V and 7 bases at J, with 5 bases between the two ends. CDR3 length: 12 residues. General study points: Sample collection involved blood only; tissue repertoires are likely different.

The sequenced sample was naive CD8+ T cells sorted from blood. The origin of this receptor is a man aged 18 to 29 in good health. The chain employs TRBV7-2 and TRBJ1-5; no reliable D call. CDR3 coding DNA: TGTGCCAGCAGCTTAGGAGGACAGCCCCAGCATTTT. Protein sequence: CASSLGGQPQHF.